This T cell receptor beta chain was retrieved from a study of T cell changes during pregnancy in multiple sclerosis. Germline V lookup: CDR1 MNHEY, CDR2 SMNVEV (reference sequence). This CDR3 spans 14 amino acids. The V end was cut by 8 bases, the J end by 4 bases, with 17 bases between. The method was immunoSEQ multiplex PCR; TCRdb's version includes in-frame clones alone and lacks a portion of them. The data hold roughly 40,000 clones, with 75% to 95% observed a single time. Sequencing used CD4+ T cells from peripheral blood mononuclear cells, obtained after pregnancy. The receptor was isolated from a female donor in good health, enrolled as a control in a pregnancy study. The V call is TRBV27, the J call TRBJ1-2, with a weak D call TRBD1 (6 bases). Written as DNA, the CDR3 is TGTGCCAGCCCTCCCTCGACAGGCCCCTATGGCTACACCTTC. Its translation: CASPPSTGPYGYTF.